The entry that follows covers one TCR beta chain sequence. Its target is unknown. The data derive from a study of T cell responses to AZD1222 COVID-19 vaccine. The table came from immunoSEQ multiplex PCR; TCRdb's copy has only in-frame clones and leaves some out. The sample lists 95,000 to 100,000 clones; nearly 90% were seen once. Study-level findings and limits: White British donors predominated, females outnumbered males, and clonal diversity was possibly underestimated.

Germline trimming cut 4 bases from V and 6 bases from J; bases unmatched to any gene: 7. Germline values: CDR1 LGHNA, CDR2 YNFKEQ. This CDR3 spans 15 amino acids. This sample comprised peripheral blood, obtained on day 0 of AZD1222 vaccination. The chain links TRBV4-2 to TRBJ1-2; 11 bases are shared with TRBD1. The receptor comes from an adult in good health. The chain's CDR3 is CASSPEDRGRHGYTF. The CDR3 coding sequence is TGTGCCAGCAGCCCGGAGGACAGGGGGCGTCATGGCTACACCTTC.